One and the same sample provided the 18 T cell receptor beta chains below, sequenced in a study of cytomegalovirus exposure and HLA in healthy donors. The PCR had 60 Vbeta and 13 Jbeta primers. Sequencing was performed with immunoSEQ multiplex PCR; in TCRdb, only in-frame clones are kept and a portion is missing. The table shows 230,000 or so clones, with about 93% occurring only once. Specimen: PBMCs. These receptors were obtained from a girl aged 2-10 years in good health and CMV-seronegative.

This chain uses TRBV11-3 with TRBJ1-1; 10 positions agree with TRBD1. Germline V CDR1 and CDR2: SGHNT, YENEEA. J was trimmed by 8 bases and V by 3 bases; bases with no gene match: 0. The length of the CDR3 is 12 residues. The CDR3 spells CASSLDRGEAFF. The CDR3 region has the DNA TGTGCCAGCAGCTTGGACAGGGGGGAAGCTTTCTTT.

The chain joins TRBV6-6 to TRBJ1-3; unclear D gene. The CDR3 length is 13 residues. Germline V gene sequence: CDR1 MNHNY, CDR2 SVGAGI (reference sequence). The ends were cut back, 7 bases at V and 4 bases at J, with 11 bases in the middle. The CDR3 is CASTRGVGNTIYF. CDR3 nucleotide sequence: TGTGCCAGCACTCGCGGCGTAGGAAACACCATATATTTT.

V gene TRBV27 combines with J gene TRBJ2-7, with D perhaps TRBD1 (6 bases). Trimming stripped 8 bases from V and 5 bases from J, with 13 bases between. The CDR3 is 12 residues long. Looked up from germline, CDR1 is MNHEY and CDR2 is SMNVEV (reference sequence). The CDR3 DNA follows: TGTGCCAGCGGCCAGGGGACCCACGAGCAGTACTTC. Amino acids: CASGQGTHEQYF.

V and J are TRBV6-5 and TRBJ2-1, with TRBD2 matching over 9 bases. V lost 6 bases and J lost 4; bases outside the gene matches: 7. From germline, CDR1 is MNHEY and CDR2 SVGAGI. The length of the CDR3 is 15 residues. In nucleotides, the CDR3 is TGTGCCAGCAGCCGACTAGCGGAAAGATACAATGAGCAGTTCTTC. This encodes CASSRLAERYNEQFF.

Here the CDR3 DNA reads TGTGCCAGCAGTCCCCCAGGGTATGGCTACACCTTC. This gives the protein CASSPPGYGYTF. The chain uses TRBV7-2 and TRBJ1-2; D might be TRBD1 (5 bases). Per germline, CDR1 SGHTA and CDR2 FQGNSA. The CDR3 totals 12 residues. The ends were cut back, 6 bases at V and 5 bases at J, with 10 bases in the middle.

This chain joins TRBV5-4 and TRBJ2-2, with 7 bases lining up with TRBD1. The CDR3 sequence is 16 residues long. CDR1 is SGHNT, CDR2 YYREEE, per germline (reference sequence). J lost 5 bases, V lost 9 bases, and 16 bases had no gene match. This chain's CDR3 is CATNPGNRGGTGELFF. In DNA, the CDR3 is TGTGCCACGAACCCAGGGAACAGGGGTGGAACCGGGGAGCTGTTTTTT. The complete variable domain, with remaining parts taken from reference TRBV5-4 and TRBJ2-2, reads ETGVTQSPTHLIKTRGQQVTLRCSSQSGHNTVSWYQQALGQGPQFIFQYYREEENGRGNFPPRFSGLQFPNYSSELNVNALELDDSALYLCATNPGNRGGTGELFFGEGSRLTVL.

The chain employs TRBV28 and TRBJ2-1; 7 nucleotides line up with TRBD1. CDR3 length: 10 amino acids. In germline, CDR1 is MDHEN, CDR2 SYDVKM. Trimming took 8 bases from V and 12 from J; bases not matched to a gene: 4. CDR3 protein: CASGGDRQFF. CDR3 DNA sequence: TGTGCCAGCGGTGGGGACAGGCAGTTCTTC.

V gene TRBV18 combines with J gene TRBJ1-6; D is uncertain. The CDR3 loop spans 14 amino acids. With 2 bases removed from V and 9 bases from J, the gap between germline ends came to 11 bases. Germline V gene lookup returns CDR1 KGHSH and CDR2 LQKENI. The CDR3 coding sequence is TGTGCCAGCTCACCAGGGCCAGGAGGTTCACCCCTCCACTTT. It yields the protein CASSPGPGGSPLHF. The complete variable domain, with remaining parts taken from reference TRBV18 and TRBJ1-6, reads NAGVMQNPRHLVRRRGQEARLRCSPMKGHSHVYWYRQLPEEGLKFMVYLQKENIIDESGMPKERFSAEFPKEGPSILRIQQVVRGDSAAYFCASSPGPGGSPLHFGNGTRLTVT.

The chain recombines TRBV5-1 with TRBJ2-3, with D perhaps matching TRBD1 (5 bases). Germline lookup yields CDR1 SGHRS and CDR2 YFSETQ. V lost 7 bases, J lost 0 bases, and 21 bases lay in between. The CDR3 runs to 17 residues. CDR3 region: CASEQGLQNPSTDTQYF. The CDR3 DNA follows: TGCGCCAGCGAGCAGGGTCTCCAAAACCCTAGCACAGATACGCAGTATTTT. The variable domain in full, with the rest retrieved from reference TRBV5-1 and TRBJ2-3, is KAGVTQTPRYLIKTRGQQVTLSCSPISGHRSVSWYQQTPGQGLQFLFEYFSETQRNKGNFPGRFSGRQFSNSRSEMNVSTLELGDSALYLCASEQGLQNPSTDTQYFGPGTRLTVL.

This clone was found a few times. The J gene is TRBJ2-2, the V gene TRBV5-1; 12 bases are a match to TRBD2. Germline CDR1 is SGHRS and CDR2 is YFSETQ. This CDR3 contains 17 residues. J gave up 1 base and V 7 bases, and 8 bases lay outside the gene matches. The CDR3 region is CASFPSGGALNTGELFF. CDR3 bases: TGCGCCAGCTTCCCTAGCGGGGGGGCCCTGAACACCGGGGAGCTGTTTTTT.

The rearrangement links TRBV21-1 to TRBJ1-5; TRBD1 is taken as the D call from the table, unchecked against the DNA. TRBV21-1 is shown as a pseudogene. There are 10 residues in the CDR3. CDR3 sequence: CGGGGQPQHF. The CDR3 coding sequence is TGTGGTGGAGGGGGCCAGCCCCAGCATTTT.

V usage is TRBV15 and J usage is TRBJ1-1; the match to TRBD1 covers 7 bases. V gave up 1 base and J gave up 4 bases; unmatched junction bases: 9. The germline V gene has CDR1 LNHNV and CDR2 YYDKDF (reference sequence). This CDR3 has 16 residues. CDR3 in amino acids: CATSRASGTATTEAFF. CDR3 bases: TGTGCCACCAGCAGAGCCTCCGGGACAGCGACCACTGAAGCTTTCTTT. The variable domain in full, with the rest retrieved from reference TRBV15 and TRBJ1-1, is DAMVIQNPRYQVTQFGKPVTLSCSQTLNHNVMYWYQQKSSQAPKLLFHYYDKDFNNEADTPDNFQSRRPNTSFCFLDIRSPGLGDTAMYLCATSRASGTATTEAFFGQGTRLTVV.

The V call is TRBV2, the J call TRBJ1-6; TRBD1 aligns across 7 bases. The CDR3 extends over 16 amino acids. V gave up 6 bases and J gave up 9 bases; unmatched junction bases: 14. Germline CDR1 and CDR2: SNHLY and FYNNEI. The CDR3 DNA is TGTGCCAGCAGCTACGACAGGGTGGTCTCCAGTTCACCCCTCCACTTT. Its translation: CASSYDRVVSSSPLHF. The full variable domain, completed using reference TRBV2 and TRBJ1-6, is EPEVTQTPSHQVTQMGQEVILRCVPISNHLYFYWYRQILGQKVEFLVSFYNNEISEKSEIFDDQFSVERPDGSNFTLKIRSTKLEDSAMYFCASSYDRVVSSSPLHFGNGTRLTVT.

The gene calls are TRBV19 and TRBJ2-7; D might be TRBD1 (5 bases). Trimming stripped 6 bases from V and 4 bases from J, with 19 bases between. CDR1 is LNHDA, CDR2 SQIVND, per germline (reference sequence). The CDR3 length is 15 residues. This CDR3 reads CASRPQSLPGYEQYF. The DNA for the CDR3 is TGTGCCAGTAGGCCACAGAGTCTTCCAGGGTACGAGCAGTACTTC.

The rearrangement uses TRBV4-2 and TRBJ1-1; 7 bases agree with TRBD1. The CDR3 consists of 15 residues. After removal of 3 bases from V and 4 bases from J, the junction contained 8 bases not matched to a gene. Germline V gene lookup returns CDR1 LGHNA and CDR2 YNFKEQ. The CDR3 DNA reads as TGTGCCAGCAGCCATAGGAGGGGGCCGGGCACTGAAGCTTTCTTT. Protein product: CASSHRRGPGTEAFF.

This clone has just one count. The gene calls are TRBV29-1 and TRBJ2-5; possible D gene TRBD1, 6 bases. Judging by the DNA end, TRBJ2-7 fits better; the J call may be wrong. The CDR3 is made up of 14 amino acids. Germline V gene lookup returns CDR1 SQVTM and CDR2 ANQGSEA. The CDR3: CSVLQVGGRYEQYF. The CDR3 coding sequence is TGCAGCGTCCTACAGGTAGGGGGTAGGTACGAGCAGTACTTC.

This clone occurred a few times. The genes are TRBV5-1 and TRBJ2-1; 13 bases match TRBD2. Germline V CDR1 and CDR2: SGHRS, YFSETQ. The CDR3 loop spans 16 amino acids. J gave up 6 bases and V 0 bases, and 3 bases lay outside the gene matches. In nucleotides, the CDR3 is TGCGCCAGCAGCTTGGGGGGACTAGCGGGAATCAATGAGCAGTTCTTC. As protein: CASSLGGLAGINEQFF.

This clone came up once. The J gene is TRBJ1-5, the V gene TRBV5-1; 7 bases fit TRBD1. The CDR3 runs 14 residues. Germline V lookup: CDR1 SGHRS, CDR2 YFSETQ. Trimming removed 4 bases from V and 1 base from J; junction bases left unmatched: 2. In nucleotides, the CDR3 is TGCGCCAGCAGCACGGGACAGAGCAATCAGCCCCAGCATTTT. This encodes CASSTGQSNQPQHF.